Following are 17 T cell receptor beta chains from one sample sequenced in a study of identical twins. Via MiXCR, TCRdb re-called the 5' RACE reads, giving one row per CDR3 protein. The data hold some 330,000 distinct CDR3 sequences, with 8.5% to 10% observed a single time. The material sequenced was naive T cells sorted from blood. The receptors come from a woman between 50 and 59 years old in good health.

This clonotype has a count of ten or more. V and J are TRBV4-2 and TRBJ2-5, with 15 bases aligning to TRBD2. The CDR3 consists of 17 residues. Germline trimming cut 5 bases from V and 5 bases from J; bases unmatched to any gene: 9. The germline V gene encodes CDR1 LGHNA and CDR2 YNFKEQ. The CDR3 region has the DNA TGTGCCAGCAGCTCTGGGACCGGGACTAGCGGGAGGGAGACCCAGTACTTC. Translating it yields CASSSGTGTSGRETQYF.

This clonotype occurred a few times. J is TRBJ2-2 and V is TRBV12-3 or TRBV12-4; no reliable D call. Trimming removed 2 bases from V and 2 bases from J, with 12 bases in between. CDR3 length: 16 residues. The CDR3 sequence is CASSLSLSYNTGELFF. The CDR3 DNA reads as TGTGCCAGCAGTTTAAGCCTTTCCTATAACACCGGGGAGCTGTTTTTT.

The V gene is TRBV5-1, the J gene TRBJ2-1, with D unresolved. Germline V gene sequence: CDR1 SGHRS, CDR2 YFSETQ. The V end lost 0 bases, the J end lost 3 bases, and 16 bases lay between the germline ends. The CDR3 has 17 residues. The CDR3: CASSLAGPPSGYNEQFF. In nucleotides, the CDR3 is TGCGCCAGCAGCTTGGCTGGACCTCCCTCGGGCTACAATGAGCAGTTCTTC.

The gene calls are TRBV5-1 and TRBJ1-5, with 7 positions matching TRBD1. V shed 0 bases, J shed 7 bases, and the junction held 4 bases outside the gene matches. The CDR3 is 14 residues long. Germline CDR1 is SGHRS and CDR2 is YFSETQ. The CDR3 reads CASSLEQGRQPQHF. The CDR3 DNA is TGCGCCAGCAGCTTGGAACAGGGGCGCCAGCCCCAGCATTTT.

This clonotype has at least ten counts. The V and J genes are TRBV12-3 or TRBV12-4 and TRBJ2-3, with D perhaps matching TRBD2 (5 bases). V gave up 2 bases and J gave up 2 bases, with 11 bases separating them. The CDR3 consists of 15 residues. CDR3 DNA: TGTGCCAGCAGTTTAAGAGCGGTTAACACAGATACGCAGTATTTT. Translation gives CASSLRAVNTDTQYF.

This clonotype has at least ten counts. The chain couples TRBV24-1 to TRBJ2-5, with D possibly being TRBD2 (5 bases). CDR1 is KGHDR, CDR2 SFDVKD, per germline. Trimming shortened V by 6 bases and J by 7 bases, and 17 bases separated the two germline ends. This CDR3 comprises 14 residues. CDR3 sequence (DNA): TGTGCCACCAGTTCGGCGGCGGCCCGGGGGACCCAGTACTTC. It translates to CATSSAAARGTQYF.

This clonotype was found a few times. The chain joins TRBV29-1 to TRBJ2-2, with a possible D match to TRBD2 (5 bases). The CDR3 consists of 15 residues. From germline, CDR1 is SQVTM and CDR2 ANQGSEA. V lost 6 bases, J lost 2 bases, and 16 bases lay in between. CDR3 region: CSVSFGLLNTGELFF. The CDR3 bases are TGCAGCGTGTCTTTTGGACTCTTAAACACCGGGGAGCTGTTTTTT.

The chain combines TRBV4-1 with TRBJ1-4; 7 nucleotides align to TRBD1. J lost 5 bases, V lost 3 bases, and 12 bases had no gene match. CDR3 length: 17 residues. CDR1 is MGHRA, CDR2 YSYEKL, per germline. CDR3 coding DNA: TGCGCCAGCAGCCAGGGCCCTTGGGGACAGATCAATGAAAAACTGTTTTTT. Translated: CASSQGPWGQINEKLFF.

This clonotype was counted at least ten times. This chain joins TRBV10-3 and TRBJ2-1; no reliable D call. The CDR3 extends over 13 amino acids. The germline gives CDR1 ENHRY, CDR2 SYGVKD. V lost 5 bases to trimming and J lost 6 bases, with 11 bases between them. The CDR3 spells CAISSHSGNEQFF. The CDR3 DNA sequence: TGTGCCATCAGTTCCCACTCGGGCAATGAGCAGTTCTTC.

There are a few counts of this clonotype. V and J are TRBV6-1 and TRBJ2-1; TRBD1 agrees at 7 bases. V shed 5 bases, J shed 7 bases, and the junction held 14 bases outside the gene matches. Germline loops: CDR1 MNHNS, CDR2 SASEGT. This CDR3 comprises 16 residues. CDR3 coding DNA: TGTGCCAGCAGTAGAATCCCGGGACAGAATAGAAATGAGCAGTTCTTC. Protein sequence: CASSRIPGQNRNEQFF.

CDR3 nucleotide sequence: TGCGCCAGCAGCTTGGAGCGGGAGGGCCCTTACAATGAGCAGTTCTTC. It codes for CASSLEREGPYNEQFF. This chain uses TRBV5-1 with TRBJ2-1; the match to TRBD2 covers 10 bases. Germline V gene lookup returns CDR1 SGHRS and CDR2 YFSETQ. V trimming: 0 bases; J trimming: 4 bases; junction bases outside the gene matches: 4. This CDR3 has 16 residues.

The genes are TRBV5-1 and TRBJ2-3; TRBD2 matches 16 bases. The V gene's germline CDR1 is SGHRS and CDR2 YFSETQ. The length of the CDR3 is 17 residues. The junction had 5 bases not matched to a gene; V was cut back by 4 bases and J by 3 bases. CDR3 residues: CASSAGLAGGSTDTQYF. CDR3 bases: TGCGCCAGCAGCGCGGGACTAGCGGGAGGGTCGACAGATACGCAGTATTTT.

The chain recombines TRBV20-1 with TRBJ2-3; D is ambiguous. Trimming cost V 2 bases and J 4 bases, with 1 base left between them. Germline assignment: CDR1 DFQATT and CDR2 SNEGSKA (reference sequence). This CDR3 is built from 10 residues. Written as DNA, the CDR3 is TGCAGTGCTAGACCAGATACGCAGTATTTT. Translation gives CSARPDTQYF.

The chain links TRBV18 to TRBJ2-5; D is uncertain. Germline loops: CDR1 KGHSH, CDR2 LQKENI. Trimming pared 2 bases from V and 0 bases from J, leaving 4 bases between. CDR3 length: 13 residues. The CDR3 loop reads CASSPKNQETQYF. The CDR3 coding sequence is TGTGCCAGCTCACCAAAGAACCAAGAGACCCAGTACTTC.

This clonotype was picked up many times. The V call is TRBV12-3 or TRBV12-4, the J call TRBJ1-1, with 8 bases lining up with TRBD1. V shed 3 bases and J 1 base; nucleotides not matched to a gene: 1. The CDR3 extends over 14 amino acids. CDR3 sequence (DNA): TGTGCCAGCAGTTTCGGGACAGGGAACACTGAAGCTTTCTTT. It codes for CASSFGTGNTEAFF.

V and J are TRBV15 and TRBJ2-2; no firm D call. Trimming cost V 2 bases and J 7 bases, with 5 bases left between them. The CDR3 has 12 residues. CDR1 and CDR2 (germline): LNHNV, YYDKDF (reference sequence). The CDR3 protein is CATSRIDGELFF. The CDR3 DNA reads TGTGCCACCAGCAGAATCGACGGGGAGCTGTTTTTT.

This rearrangement joins TRBV5-1 to TRBJ2-3, with unresolved D. Trimming took off 4 bases at V and 0 bases at J, with 12 bases between the two ends. The CDR3 extends over 15 amino acids. Germline V gene lookup returns CDR1 SGHRS and CDR2 YFSETQ. The CDR3 DNA follows: TGCGCCAGCAGCGCCGTTGGAACGAGCACAGATACGCAGTATTTT. This sequence encodes CASSAVGTSTDTQYF.